This TCR beta chain was recorded in a study of CD8 T cells in cerebrospinal fluid in Alzheimer's disease. Study summary: CSF T cell clonal expansion was assessed by plate-based nested PCR and droplet-based sequencing. Whole-study findings and limits: The largest CSF clone was proportionally bigger in mild cognitive impairment or Alzheimer's disease than controls.

10X single-cell V(D)J and 5' gene-expression libraries profiled CSF cells. TCRdb reprocessed the 10x single-cell sequencing reads and keeps a single row for each CDR3 protein, giving no DNA. The sample table sets out 950 to 1,500 distinct CDR3 sequences. According to its frequency, this clonotype is medium-sized (0.01 to 0.1%). Its antigen is undetermined. Looked up from germline, CDR1 is SGHKS and CDR2 is YYEKEE (reference sequence). The CDR3 length is 15 residues. Every participant was in good physical condition without acute infectious disease. The chain couples TRBV5-5 to TRBJ2-7; TCRdb outputs TRBD1, but without DNA this stays unchecked. The receptor was isolated from a human donor in good health. Sequencing used cerebrospinal fluid. CDR3 sequence reads: CASSLVSGKPYEQYF. Drawing the rest from reference TRBV5-5 and TRBJ2-7, the complete variable domain is DAGVTQSPTHLIKTRGQQVTLRCSPISGHKSVSWYQQVLGQGPQFIFQYYEKEERGRGNFPDRFSARQFPNYSSELNVNALLLGDSALYLCASSLVSGKPYEQYFGPGTRLTVT.